The T cell receptor beta chain under discussion was sequenced for a study of T cells in narcolepsy. The overall study: Enrolled donors included narcolepsy type 1 or type 2 patients and healthy controls.

Remarks on this clone: Its antigen is unidentified.

Sequencing used immunoSEQ multiplex PCR; TCRdb keeps in-frame clones, though not all of them. The top ten clones hold approximately 1.3% of a sample with tens of thousands of clones, approximately 85% of them seen once. The CDR3 runs 14 residues. Germline V CDR1 and CDR2: SGHRS, YFSETQ. V was cut by 3 bases and J by 7 bases, with 16 bases left in between. Study-wide points: Blood of same and different patients, but not healthy controls, reportedly held recurring autoreactive clonotypes. Autoreactive HCRT-specific and TRIB2-specific clonotypes were marked in same-patient CSF-versus-blood CD4+ comparisons. Some memory CD4+ repertoires had no autoreactive clone sequences.

The material sequenced was CD45RA- memory CD4+ T cells from PBMCs. This chain links TRBV5-1 with TRBJ1-2; D call uncertain. The receptor's source is a human donor with narcolepsy. The CDR3 coding sequence is TGCGCCAGCAGCTCCAACCTAGATTTAGGTGGCTACACCTTC. Translated, it gives CASSSNLDLGGYTF. The full variable domain, with the rest looked up from reference TRBV5-1 and TRBJ1-2, is KAGVTQTPRYLIKTRGQQVTLSCSPISGHRSVSWYQQTPGQGLQFLFEYFSETQRNKGNFPGRFSGRQFSNSRSEMNVSTLELGDSALYLCASSSNLDLGGYTFGSGTRLTVV.